Below, one T cell receptor beta chain is given with its context. The antigen remains undetermined. The data are from a study of T cell responses to AZD1222 COVID-19 vaccine. This table comes from immunoSEQ multiplex PCR, and its TCRdb copy is limited to in-frame clones, with some not included. The sample includes approximately 150,000 clones, about nine tenths of them seen just once. Overall study results and limits: AZD1222 recipients seropositive at baseline numbered only five or six. Clonal diversity may have been underestimated in mostly white British donors. Epitopes outside B.1.351 and B.1.1.7 mutated regions reportedly drew nearly half of spike TCRs.

The V gene's germline CDR1 is LGHNA and CDR2 YNFKEQ. Deletions cut 0 bases from V and 8 bases from J, with 16 bases between. The CDR3 extends over 15 amino acids. This sequence joins TRBV4-2 and TRBJ1-2, with a weak D call TRBD1 (6 bases). This sample comprised peripheral blood, obtained 28 days after the second AZD1222 dose. The receptor was isolated from an adult who received the AZD1222 COVID-19 vaccine. CDR3 sequence reads: CASSQDRGEGLGYTF. The CDR3 nucleotides read TGTGCCAGCAGCCAAGATAGGGGGGAAGGATTGGGCTACACCTTC.